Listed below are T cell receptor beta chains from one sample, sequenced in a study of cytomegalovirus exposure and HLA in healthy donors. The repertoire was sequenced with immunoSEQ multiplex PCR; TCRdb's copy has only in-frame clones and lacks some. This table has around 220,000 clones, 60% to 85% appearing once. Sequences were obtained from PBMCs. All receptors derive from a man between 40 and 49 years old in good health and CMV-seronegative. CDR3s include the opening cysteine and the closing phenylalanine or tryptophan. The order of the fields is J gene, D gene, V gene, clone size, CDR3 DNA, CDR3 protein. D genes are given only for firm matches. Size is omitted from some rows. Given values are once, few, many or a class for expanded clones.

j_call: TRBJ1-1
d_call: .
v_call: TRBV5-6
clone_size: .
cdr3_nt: TGTGCCAGCAGCTGGGGAGAGATGAACACTGAAGCTTTCTTT
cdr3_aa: CASSWGEMNTEAFF

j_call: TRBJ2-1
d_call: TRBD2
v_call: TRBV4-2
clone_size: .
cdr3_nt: TGTGCCAGCAGCCGGACTAGCGGGAGCCCATACAATGAGCAGTTCTTC
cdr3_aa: CASSRTSGSPYNEQFF

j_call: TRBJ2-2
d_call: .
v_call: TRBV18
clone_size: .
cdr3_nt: TGTGCCAGCTCCCCAAATAGGGGCACCGGGGAGCTGTTTTTT
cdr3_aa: CASSPNRGTGELFF

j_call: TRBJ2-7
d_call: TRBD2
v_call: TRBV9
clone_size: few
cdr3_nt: TGTGCCAGCAGCGTAGCTCCTAGCGGGGGTACCTACGAGCAGTACTTC
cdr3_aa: CASSVAPSGGTYEQYF

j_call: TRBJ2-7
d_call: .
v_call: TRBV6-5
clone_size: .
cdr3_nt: TGTGCCAGCAACCGGGCGGGGGCTTACGAGCAGTACTTC
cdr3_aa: CASNRAGAYEQYF

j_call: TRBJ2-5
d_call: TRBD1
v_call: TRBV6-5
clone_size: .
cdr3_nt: TGTGCCAGCACCGGACAGGAACAAGAGACCCAGTACTTC
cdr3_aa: CASTGQEQETQYF

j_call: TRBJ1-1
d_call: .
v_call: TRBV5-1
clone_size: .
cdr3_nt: TGCGCCAGCAGCTTCCTTCAGGGGAACACTGAAGCTTTCTTT
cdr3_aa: CASSFLQGNTEAFF

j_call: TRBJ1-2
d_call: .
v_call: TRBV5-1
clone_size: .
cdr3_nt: TGCGCCAGCACAGGGTTTGACTATGGCTACACCTTC
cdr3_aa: CASTGFDYGYTF

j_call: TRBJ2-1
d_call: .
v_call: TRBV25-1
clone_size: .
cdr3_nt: TGTGCCAGCAGTGTACAGGAGGGATACTACAATGAGCAGTTCTTC
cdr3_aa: CASSVQEGYYNEQFF

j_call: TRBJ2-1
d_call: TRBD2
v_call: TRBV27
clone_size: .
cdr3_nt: TGTGCCAGCAAGGGAGGGAAGAGCTCCTACAATGAGCAGTTCTTC
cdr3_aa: CASKGGKSSYNEQFF

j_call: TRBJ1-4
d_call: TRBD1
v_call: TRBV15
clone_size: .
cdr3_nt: TGTGCCACCAGCAGAGACTACAGGGGGCTTGGAGAAAAACTGTTTTTT
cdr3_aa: CATSRDYRGLGEKLFF

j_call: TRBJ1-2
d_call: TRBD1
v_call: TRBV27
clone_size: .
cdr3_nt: TGTGCCAGCACACGGACAGGGGGCGCGAGTAGGGATGGCTACACCTTC
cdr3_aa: CASTRTGGASRDGYTF

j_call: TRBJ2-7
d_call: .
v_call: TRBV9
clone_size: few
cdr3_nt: TGTGCCAGCAGCGTAGGACCCCTGACAGGCGAGCAGTACTTC
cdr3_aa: CASSVGPLTGEQYF

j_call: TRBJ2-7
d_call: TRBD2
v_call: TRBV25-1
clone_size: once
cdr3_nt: TGTGCCAGCGGACTAGCGGGATTCTACGAGCAGTACTTC
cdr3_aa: CASGLAGFYEQYF

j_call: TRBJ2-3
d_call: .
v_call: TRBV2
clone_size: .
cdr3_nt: TGTGCCAGTCAGGGTGAGGATACGCAGTATTTT
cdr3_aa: CASQGEDTQYF

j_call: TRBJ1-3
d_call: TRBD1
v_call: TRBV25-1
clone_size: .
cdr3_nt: TGTGCCAGCAGCCCCTTGATCCGGGACAGGAATGGAAACACCATATATTTT
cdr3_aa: CASSPLIRDRNGNTIYF

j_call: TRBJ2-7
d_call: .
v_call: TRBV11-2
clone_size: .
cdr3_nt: TGTGCCAGCAGCCCCGTCTACGAGCAGTACTTC
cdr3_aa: CASSPVYEQYF

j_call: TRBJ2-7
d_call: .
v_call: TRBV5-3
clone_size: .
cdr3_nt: TGTGCCGGAGGGACGGACGAGCAGTACTTC
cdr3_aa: CAGGTDEQYF

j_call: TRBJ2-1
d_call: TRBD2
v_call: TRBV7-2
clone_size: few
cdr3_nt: TGTGCCAGCAGCAGGACTAGCGGGGGAACTAACAATGAGCAGTTCTTC
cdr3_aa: CASSRTSGGTNNEQFF

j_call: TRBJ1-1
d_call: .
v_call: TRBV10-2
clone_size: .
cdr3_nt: TGCGCCAGCAGTGAGTACAGGGTGAGAACTGAAGCTTTCTTT
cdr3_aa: CASSEYRVRTEAFF

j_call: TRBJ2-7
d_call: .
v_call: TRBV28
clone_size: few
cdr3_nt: TGTGCCAGCACCCCGCAGGGAAATTACGAGCAGTACTTC
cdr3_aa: CASTPQGNYEQYF

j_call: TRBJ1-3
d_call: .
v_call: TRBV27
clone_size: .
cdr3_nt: TGTGCCAGCAAGTTAGATCCCTCTCCGGGAAACACCATATATTTT
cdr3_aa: CASKLDPSPGNTIYF

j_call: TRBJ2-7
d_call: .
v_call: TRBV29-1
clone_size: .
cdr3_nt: TGCAGCGTTGAAGCCCGGCAGGGGAGAAACGAGCAGTACTTC
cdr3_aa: CSVEARQGRNEQYF